The clone carrying this T cell receptor beta chain was picked up a small number of times. The primer mix had 60 Vbeta and 13 Jbeta primers. Profiled with immunoSEQ multiplex PCR; TCRdb holds only in-frame clones, not every one. The repertoire consists of roughly 140,000 clones, with about 84% occurring once and the leading ten covering around 6.6%. This entry comes from a study of cytomegalovirus exposure and HLA in healthy donors. CDR1 and CDR2 from the germline V gene are SGHTA and FQGNSA. The CDR3 has 13 amino acids. This clonotype was sampled from a woman in her forties in good health and CMV-seropositive. The rearrangement joins TRBV7-2 to TRBJ2-5; maybe TRBD2 (5 bases). The tail of the sequence fits TRBJ2-7 better, so the J call may be wrong. The sample comprised PBMCs. The CDR3 DNA follows: TGTGCCAGCAGCCCCCGTTATGAGGGCGAGCAGTACTTC. It codes for CASSPRYEGEQYF.